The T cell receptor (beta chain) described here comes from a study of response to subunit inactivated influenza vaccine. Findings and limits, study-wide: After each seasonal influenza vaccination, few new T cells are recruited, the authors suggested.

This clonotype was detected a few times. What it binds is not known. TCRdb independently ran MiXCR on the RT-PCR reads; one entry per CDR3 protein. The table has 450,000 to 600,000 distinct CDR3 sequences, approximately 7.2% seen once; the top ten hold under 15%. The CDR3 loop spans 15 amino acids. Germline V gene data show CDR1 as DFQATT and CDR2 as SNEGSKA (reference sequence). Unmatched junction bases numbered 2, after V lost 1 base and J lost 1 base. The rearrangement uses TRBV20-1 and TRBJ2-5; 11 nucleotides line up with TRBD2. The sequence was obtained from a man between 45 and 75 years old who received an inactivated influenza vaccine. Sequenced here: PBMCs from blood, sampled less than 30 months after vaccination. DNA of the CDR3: TGCAGTGCTAGAGGACTAGCGGGGCGCCAAGAGACCCAGTACTTC. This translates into CSARGLAGRQETQYF.